Listed here are 3 T cell receptor beta chains from one sample, sequenced in a study of cytomegalovirus exposure and HLA in healthy donors. Vbeta (60) and Jbeta (13) primers were used in the PCR. Produced via immunoSEQ multiplex PCR; TCRdb's table is partial and in-frame only. This sample yields some 110,000 clones, of which around three quarters are seen a single time; 9.5% to 15% belongs to the top ten. Sample: PBMCs. All receptors come from a woman in her thirties or forties in good health and CMV-seropositive.

The chain links TRBV4-2 to TRBJ1-2, with 10 nucleotides matching TRBD1. From germline, CDR1 is LGHNA and CDR2 YNFKEQ. The CDR3 totals 15 residues. The trim removed 4 bases at V and 4 bases at J, leaving 6 bases unmatched. The CDR3 DNA reads as TGTGCCAGCAGCCCTTCGACAGGGGGCTTCTATGGCTACACCTTC. Amino acids: CASSPSTGGFYGYTF.

The rearrangement joins TRBV7-8 to TRBJ1-6; 7 bases match TRBD1. The CDR3 is 18 residues long. Germline CDR1 is SGHVS and CDR2 is FQNEAQ. Losses at the gene ends were 1 base for V and 6 bases for J; bases not matched to a gene: 12. The CDR3 region is CASSLVLSGGQFNSPLHF. The CDR3 DNA reads TGTGCCAGCAGCTTAGTCCTAAGCGGGGGACAGTTTAATTCACCCCTCCACTTT.

The chain carries TRBV13 and TRBJ2-5, with 7 bases identical to TRBD1. V gave up 5 bases and J gave up 3 bases; unmatched junction bases: 9. CDR3 length: 15 amino acids. CDR1 is PRHDT, CDR2 FYEKMQ, per germline (reference sequence). CDR3 DNA: TGTGCCAGCAGCACACTTGGGACAGACGAAGAGACCCAGTACTTC. The encoded protein is CASSTLGTDEETQYF.